The T cell receptor beta chain under discussion was sequenced for a study of blood T cells in healthy people across ages. Next came a second PCR, run for about 7 to 11 cycles, which used a sample-barcoded 5' primer along with a J-beta primer mix. TCRdb called the 5' RACE reads again in MiXCR, with one record for every CDR3 protein. The table includes roughly 1.5 million distinct CDR3 sequences, roughly 43% detected once. Unmatched junction bases numbered 8, after V lost 1 base and J lost 1 base. Looked up from germline, CDR1 is SGDLS and CDR2 is YYNGEE. The CDR3 runs to 18 residues. The J gene is TRBJ2-1, the V gene TRBV9, with TRBD2 identical over 10 bases. The source of this sequence is a woman aged 18-29 years in good health. Material for sequencing was blood. CDR3 bases: TGTGCCAGCAGCGTAACCAGCGGGAGGGCCTGGTCCTACAATGAGCAGTTCTTC. This codes for CASSVTSGRAWSYNEQFF. The full variable domain, with the rest looked up from reference TRBV9 and TRBJ2-1, is DSGVTQTPKHLITATGQRVTLRCSPRSGDLSVYWYQQSLDQGLQFLIQYYNGEERAKGNILERFSAQQFPDLHSELNLSSLELGDSALYFCASSVTSGRAWSYNEQFFGPGTRLTVL.